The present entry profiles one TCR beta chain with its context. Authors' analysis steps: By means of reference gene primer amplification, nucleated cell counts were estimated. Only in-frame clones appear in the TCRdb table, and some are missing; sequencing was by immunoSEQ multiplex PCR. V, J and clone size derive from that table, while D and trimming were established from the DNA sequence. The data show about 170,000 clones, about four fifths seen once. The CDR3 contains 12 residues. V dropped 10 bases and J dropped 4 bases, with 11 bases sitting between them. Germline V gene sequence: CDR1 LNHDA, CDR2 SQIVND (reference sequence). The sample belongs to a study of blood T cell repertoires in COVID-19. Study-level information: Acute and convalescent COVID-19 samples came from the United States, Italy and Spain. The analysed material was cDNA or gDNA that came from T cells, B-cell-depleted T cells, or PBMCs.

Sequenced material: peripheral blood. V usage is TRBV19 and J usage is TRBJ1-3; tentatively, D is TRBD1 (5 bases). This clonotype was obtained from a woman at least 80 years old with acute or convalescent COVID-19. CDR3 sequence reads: CAIRDFGNTIYF. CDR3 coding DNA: TGTGCCATTCGGGACTTCGGAAACACCATATATTTT. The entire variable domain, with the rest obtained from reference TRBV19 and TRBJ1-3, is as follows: DGGITQSPKYLFRKEGQNVTLSCEQNLNHDAMYWYRQDPGQGLRLIYYSQIVNDFQKGDIAEGYSVSREKKESFPLTVTSAQKNPTAFYLCAIRDFGNTIYFGEGSWLTVV.